Below, 9 T cell receptor beta chains from the same sample are listed, as sequenced in a study of T-cell memory formation after mild COVID-19. TCRdb called the 5' RACE reads again in MiXCR, with one record for every CDR3 protein. Among hundreds of thousands of distinct CDR3 sequences listed, more than 15% were seen once. What was sequenced was PBMCs or a T cell subset sorted from them (not recorded which). The receptors were sampled from a man in his late teens or twenties who had mild COVID-19 (a few samples of this study predate the infection). Cell type and time point are not known.

This clonotype was counted at least ten times. The chain couples TRBV27 to TRBJ2-3; possible D gene TRBD2, 5 bases. The germline V gene encodes CDR1 MNHEY and CDR2 SMNVEV (reference sequence). CDR3 length: 11 residues. Trimming shortened V by 7 bases and J by 14 bases, and 16 bases separated the two germline ends. The CDR3 DNA follows: TGTGCCAGCACCCCTAGCAGGAGTAGGTATTTT. Residues: CASTPSRSRYF.

The chain has TRBV6-2 or TRBV6-3 and TRBJ1-2, with no clear D. This CDR3 region has 14 residues. Trimming shortened V by 0 bases and J by 7 bases, and 12 bases separated the two germline ends. Germline assignment: CDR1 MNHEY and CDR2 SVGEGT. Written as DNA, the CDR3 is TGTGCCAGCAGTTACTCGACGTCTGAGGGTGGCTACACCTTC. Translation: CASSYSTSEGGYTF.

This clonotype appeared a few times. V is TRBV5-1 and J is TRBJ1-1; D gene unclear. The CDR3 contains 14 residues. The germline CDR1 and CDR2 sequences are SGHRS and YFSETQ. V shed 2 bases and J shed 1 base, with 9 bases lying between them. The CDR3: CASSFDGGNTEAFF. The DNA of the CDR3 is TGCGCCAGCAGCTTCGACGGAGGGAACACTGAAGCTTTCTTT. Full variable domain (outside the CDR3, taken from reference TRBV5-1 and TRBJ1-1): KAGVTQTPRYLIKTRGQQVTLSCSPISGHRSVSWYQQTPGQGLQFLFEYFSETQRNKGNFPGRFSGRQFSNSRSEMNVSTLELGDSALYLCASSFDGGNTEAFFGQGTRLTVV.

In its sample, this clonotype was seen many times. The rearrangement uses TRBV18 and TRBJ2-1; 9 bases are shared with TRBD2. CDR1 is KGHSH, CDR2 LQKENI, per germline. V dropped 4 bases and J dropped 4; count of bases not matched to a gene: 5. CDR3 length equals 15 residues. The CDR3 spells CASSLLAGPYNEQFF. DNA for the CDR3: TGTGCCAGCTCACTCCTAGCGGGGCCTTACAATGAGCAGTTCTTC.

This chain uses TRBV7-9 with TRBJ1-2; D remains ambiguous. The CDR3 is made up of 16 amino acids. With 4 bases removed from V and 4 bases from J, the gap between germline ends came to 19 bases. The germline V gene encodes CDR1 SEHNR and CDR2 FQNEAQ (reference sequence). The CDR3 DNA reads TGTGCCAGCAGCTCCTCCCTGGATTCTCTAATCTATGGCTACACCTTC. Translated: CASSSSLDSLIYGYTF.

This clonotype was detected only once. The V gene is TRBV6-2 or TRBV6-3, the J gene TRBJ1-2; D is ambiguous. Trimming cost V 4 bases and J 2 bases, with 11 bases left between them. The CDR3 runs 14 residues. Germline assignment: CDR1 MNHEY and CDR2 SVGEGT. The CDR3 sequence: CASSFRTGNYGYTF. DNA for the CDR3: TGTGCCAGCAGTTTTAGGACGGGGAACTATGGCTACACCTTC.

The rearrangement joins TRBV24-1 to TRBJ2-1, with 12 positions matching TRBD2. The V segment lost 7 bases and the J segment 12 bases; nucleotides outside the gene matches: 12. The CDR3 contains 15 residues. Germline CDR1 is KGHDR and CDR2 is SFDVKD. CDR3 in amino acids: CATSPPSGGAFVQFF. The CDR3 region has the DNA TGTGCCACCAGCCCTCCTAGCGGGGGGGCCTTCGTGCAGTTCTTC.

This clonotype was counted once. Being one base from a much bigger clone, this may be a read error. The chain recombines TRBV3-1 with TRBJ2-1; D remains ambiguous. This CDR3 has 15 amino acids. Deletions cut 3 bases from V and 6 bases from J, with 15 bases between. Germline CDR1 and CDR2: LGHDT and YNNKEL (reference sequence). CDR3 in amino acids: CASSQLGKLSNEQFF. DNA of the CDR3: TGTGCCAGCAGCCAGCTGGGCAAGTTGTCCAATGAGCAGTTCTTC.

The gene calls are TRBV5-1 and TRBJ2-1, with 7 bases matching TRBD2. The length of the CDR3 is 18 residues. After removal of 3 bases from V and 7 bases from J, the junction contained 19 bases not matched to a gene. The germline V gene encodes CDR1 SGHRS and CDR2 YFSETQ. In nucleotides, the CDR3 is TGCGCCAGCAGCTCCCGACGCGAATCTAGCGGACCGGGGAATGAGCAGTTCTTC. Its protein is CASSSRRESSGPGNEQFF.